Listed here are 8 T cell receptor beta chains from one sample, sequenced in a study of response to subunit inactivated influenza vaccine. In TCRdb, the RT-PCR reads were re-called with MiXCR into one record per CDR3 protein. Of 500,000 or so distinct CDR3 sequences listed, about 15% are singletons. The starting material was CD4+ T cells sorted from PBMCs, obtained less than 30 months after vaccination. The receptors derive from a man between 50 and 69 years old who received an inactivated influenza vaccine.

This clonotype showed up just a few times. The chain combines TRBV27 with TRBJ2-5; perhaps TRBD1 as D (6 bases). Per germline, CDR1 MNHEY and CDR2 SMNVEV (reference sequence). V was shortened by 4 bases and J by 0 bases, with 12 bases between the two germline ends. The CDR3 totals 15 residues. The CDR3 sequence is CASSSIRGYQETQYF. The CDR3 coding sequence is TGTGCCAGCAGTTCGATAAGGGGGTACCAAGAGACCCAGTACTTC.

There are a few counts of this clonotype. CDR3 bases: TGCGCCAGCAGCTATGATGTTTATGGCACAGATACGCAGTATTTT. This translates into CASSYDVYGTDTQYF. The genes are TRBV5-1 and TRBJ2-3, with no clear D. This CDR3 is 15 amino acids long. In germline, CDR1 is SGHRS, CDR2 YFSETQ. V lost 3 bases and J 1 base, leaving 12 bases between the germline ends.

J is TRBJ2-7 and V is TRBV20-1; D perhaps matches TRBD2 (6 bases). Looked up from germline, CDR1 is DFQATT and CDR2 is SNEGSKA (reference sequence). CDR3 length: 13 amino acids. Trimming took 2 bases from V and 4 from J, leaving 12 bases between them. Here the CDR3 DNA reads TGCAGTGCTAGACGGACTACCAGTTACGAGCAGTACTTC. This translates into CSARRTTSYEQYF.

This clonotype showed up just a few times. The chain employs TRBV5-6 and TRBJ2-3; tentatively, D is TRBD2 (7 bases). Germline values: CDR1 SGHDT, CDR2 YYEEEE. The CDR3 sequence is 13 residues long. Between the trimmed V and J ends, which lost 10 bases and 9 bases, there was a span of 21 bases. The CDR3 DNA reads TGTGCCGGTAACCAGCGGGACACACGGACGCAGTATTTT. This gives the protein CAGNQRDTRTQYF.

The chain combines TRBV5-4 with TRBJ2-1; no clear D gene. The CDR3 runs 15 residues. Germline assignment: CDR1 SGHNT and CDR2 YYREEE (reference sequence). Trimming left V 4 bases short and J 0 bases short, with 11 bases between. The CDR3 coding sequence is TGTGCCAGCAGCCCACCGACTGGCTCCTACAATGAGCAGTTCTTC. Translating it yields CASSPPTGSYNEQFF.

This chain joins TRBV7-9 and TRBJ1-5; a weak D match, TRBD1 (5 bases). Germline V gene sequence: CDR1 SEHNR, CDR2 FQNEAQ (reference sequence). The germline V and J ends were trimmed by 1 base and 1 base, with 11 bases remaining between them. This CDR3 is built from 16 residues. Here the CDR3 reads CASSLVAGASNQPQHF. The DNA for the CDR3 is TGTGCCAGCAGCTTAGTAGCCGGGGCGAGCAATCAGCCCCAGCATTTT.

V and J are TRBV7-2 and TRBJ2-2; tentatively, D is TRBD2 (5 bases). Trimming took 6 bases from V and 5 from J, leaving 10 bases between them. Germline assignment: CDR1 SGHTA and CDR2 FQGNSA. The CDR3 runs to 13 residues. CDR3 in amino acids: CASRPGRTGELFF. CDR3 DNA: TGTGCCAGCAGACCGGGGAGAACCGGGGAGCTGTTTTTT.

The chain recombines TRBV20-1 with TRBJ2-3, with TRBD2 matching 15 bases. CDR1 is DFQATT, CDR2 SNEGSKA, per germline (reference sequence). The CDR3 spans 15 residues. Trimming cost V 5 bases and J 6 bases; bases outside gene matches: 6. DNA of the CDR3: TGCAGTGCTTCACAAGGGACTAGCGGGAGGGATACGCAGTATTTT. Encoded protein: CSASQGTSGRDTQYF.